Following are 21 T cell receptor beta chains from one sample sequenced in a study of siplizumab effects on memory and regulatory T cells. The data were produced by immunoSEQ multiplex PCR, yet TCRdb's version contains in-frame clones alone and is incomplete. The sample has around 120,000 clones; roughly 94% are singletons. The sequencing sample was made of non-Treg CD4+ T cells sorted from blood. Every receptor here comes from a human donor in good health.

The V call is TRBV29-1, the J call TRBJ1-1; D is possibly TRBD1 (5 bases). Per the germline V gene, CDR1 is SQVTM and CDR2 is ANQGSEA. The CDR3 consists of 14 residues. V lost 4 bases and J lost 2, with 14 bases in between. The CDR3 reads CSVARVGDNTEAFF. The CDR3 region has the DNA TGCAGCGTTGCCCGGGTGGGGGATAACACTGAAGCTTTCTTT.

The V and J genes are TRBV10-1 and TRBJ2-1, with 15 bases fitting TRBD2. Per the germline V gene, CDR1 is WNHNN and CDR2 is SYGVQD (reference sequence). The CDR3 sequence is 15 residues long. J lost 8 bases, V lost 4 bases, and 3 bases had no gene match. The CDR3 sequence: CASSGGTSGRYEQFF. The CDR3 DNA reads TGCGCCAGCAGTGGAGGGACTAGCGGGAGGTATGAGCAGTTCTTC.

This clone appeared once. The chain uses TRBV6-5 and TRBJ2-7, with D uncertain. V was cut by 0 bases and J by 5 bases, with 8 bases left in between. CDR3 size: 13 residues. CDR1 and CDR2 from the germline V gene are MNHEY and SVGAGI. The CDR3 DNA reads as TGTGCCAGCAGTTACTCAGGCACGAACGAGCAGTACTTC. Its protein is CASSYSGTNEQYF.

V is TRBV10-3 and J is TRBJ1-1; 8 positions agree with TRBD1. Germline CDR1 ENHRY, CDR2 SYGVKD. CDR3 size: 11 residues. V lost 5 bases to trimming and J lost 11 bases; unmatched junction nucleotides: 4. DNA for the CDR3: TGTGCCATCAGTCCGGGGACAGGTGCTTTCTTT. Protein product: CAISPGTGAFF.

The chain is built from TRBV6-6 and TRBJ2-1; D is ambiguous. There are 12 residues in the CDR3. Deletions cut 4 bases from V and 15 bases from J, with 16 bases between. The V gene's germline CDR1 is MNHNY and CDR2 SVGAGI (reference sequence). The CDR3 DNA is TGTGCCAGCAGTTTGGCCCCCCCCCTGACGTTCTTC. It yields the protein CASSLAPPLTFF.

V gene TRBV5-8 combines with J gene TRBJ1-3; D is unclear. Trimming took 2 bases from V and 0 from J, leaving 12 bases between them. The germline V gene has CDR1 SGHTS and CDR2 YDEGEE. The CDR3 runs 16 residues. The CDR3 here is CASSFWIGDSGNTIYF. DNA of the CDR3: TGTGCCAGCAGCTTCTGGATCGGGGACTCTGGAAACACCATATATTTT. The entire variable domain, with the rest obtained from reference TRBV5-8 and TRBJ1-3, is as follows: EAGVTQSPTHLIKTRGQQATLRCSPISGHTSVYWYQQALGLGLQFLLWYDEGEERNRGNFPPRFSGRQFPNYSSELNVNALELEDSALYLCASSFWIGDSGNTIYFGEGSWLTVV.

This chain joins TRBV6-1 and TRBJ2-7, with 13 bases aligning to TRBD2. Per the germline V gene, CDR1 is MNHNS and CDR2 is SASEGT. Losses at the gene ends were 7 bases for V and 5 bases for J; bases not matched to a gene: 8. This CDR3 is built from 15 residues. CDR3 in amino acids: CASISGTSGVNEQYF. CDR3 bases: TGTGCCAGCATTTCTGGGACTAGCGGGGTGAACGAGCAGTACTTC.

The J gene is TRBJ2-7, the V gene TRBV6-1, with TRBD1 matching 8 bases. Germline V gene data show CDR1 as MNHNS and CDR2 as SASEGT. The trim removed 2 bases at V and 2 bases at J, leaving 17 bases unmatched. This CDR3 has 19 residues. CDR3 residues: CASSENPPTGVRVTYEQYF. In DNA, the CDR3 is TGTGCCAGCAGTGAAAACCCACCGACAGGGGTAAGAGTCACCTACGAGCAGTACTTC.

This clone was detected only once. This chain links TRBV11-2 with TRBJ2-2; 13 nucleotides align to TRBD2. Germline CDR1 SGHAT, CDR2 FQNNGV. CDR3 length equals 18 residues. Trimming at V came to 0 bases and at J to 3 bases, leaving 4 bases not matched to a gene. CDR3 sequence (DNA): TGTGCCAGCAGCTTAGAACTAGCGGGGGGGCTCTACACCGGGGAGCTGTTTTTT. Its translation: CASSLELAGGLYTGELFF. The full variable domain, in which reference TRBV11-2 and TRBJ2-2 provide the parts outside the CDR3, is EAGVAQSPRYKIIEKRQSVAFWCNPISGHATLYWYQQILGQGPKLLIQFQNNGVVDDSQLPKDRFSAERLKGVDSTLKIQPAKLEDSAVYLCASSLELAGGLYTGELFFGEGSRLTVL.

This clone was seen once. This chain joins TRBV7-3 and TRBJ2-1; 10 bases line up with TRBD2. The CDR3 loop spans 15 amino acids. CDR1 is SGHTA and CDR2 is FQGTGA in the germline V gene. V gave up 5 bases and J gave up 4 bases; unmatched junction bases: 5. CDR3 bases: TGTGCCAGCAGCCGCTCTAGCGGGAGTTACAATGAGCAGTTCTTC. It yields the protein CASSRSSGSYNEQFF.

The gene calls are TRBV5-6 and TRBJ2-7; no definite D call. The germline V gene encodes CDR1 SGHDT and CDR2 YYEEEE. This CDR3 is 12 amino acids long. V was cut by 3 bases and J by 5 bases, with 9 bases left in between. In DNA, the CDR3 is TGTGCCAGCAGCTCGACCGCGGACGAGCAGTACTTC. Translated: CASSSTADEQYF.

V and J are TRBV27 and TRBJ2-3; no definite D call. The germline V and J ends were trimmed by 5 bases and 6 bases, with 12 bases remaining between them. CDR1 is MNHEY, CDR2 SMNVEV, per germline (reference sequence). This CDR3 comprises 13 residues. The CDR3 DNA sequence: TGTGCCAGCAGTATAACCCGTCGGGATACGCAGTATTTT. Its translation: CASSITRRDTQYF.

The chain joins TRBV27 to TRBJ1-2; TRBD1 aligns across 9 bases. V shed 4 bases, J shed 6 bases, and the junction held 9 bases outside the gene matches. The germline gives CDR1 MNHEY, CDR2 SMNVEV (reference sequence). This CDR3 comprises 15 residues. CDR3 amino acids: CASSSRTGAWDGYTF. In DNA form, the CDR3 reads TGTGCCAGCAGTTCAAGGACAGGGGCATGGGATGGCTACACCTTC.

The rearrangement joins TRBV28 to TRBJ1-2; TRBD1 matches 7 bases. Germline lookup yields CDR1 MDHEN and CDR2 SYDVKM. The length of the CDR3 is 15 residues. V shed 8 bases, J shed 3 bases, and the junction held 12 bases outside the gene matches. This CDR3 reads CASSPERGRYYGYTF. As DNA, the CDR3 is TGTGCCAGCTCTCCTGAGAGGGGGCGATACTATGGCTACACCTTC.

The CDR3 bases are TGTGCCACCTCCAGGGGGGTCGGCGAGCAGTACTTC. It yields the protein CATSRGVGEQYF. This chain connects TRBV6-1 to TRBJ2-7, with TRBD1 as a possible D gene (7 bases). The CDR3 consists of 12 residues. Trimming removed 10 bases at V and 6 bases at J, with 16 bases between. CDR1 and CDR2 from the germline V gene are MNHNS and SASEGT.

The V and J genes are TRBV5-6 and TRBJ1-2; 10 bases fit TRBD1. CDR3 length: 15 residues. Unmatched junction bases numbered 8, after V lost 4 bases and J lost 5 bases. Germline CDR1 SGHDT, CDR2 YYEEEE. The CDR3 nucleotides are TGTGCCAGCAGCGCCCGACAGGGGGCCTCATATGGCTACACCTTC. Protein product: CASSARQGASYGYTF.

This chain joins TRBV28 and TRBJ2-3, with 9 bases aligning to TRBD2. The CDR3 runs to 14 residues. Trimming cost V 2 bases and J 7 bases; bases outside gene matches: 4. The V gene's germline CDR1 is MDHEN and CDR2 SYDVKM. The CDR3 here is CASSLAGGGNTQYF. In DNA form, the CDR3 reads TGTGCCAGCAGTTTAGCGGGAGGGGGGAATACGCAGTATTTT.

CDR3 nucleotide sequence: TGTGCCAGCAGCTTGCGCCTGGAAGGAGAGCAGTACTTC. It yields the protein CASSLRLEGEQYF. This sequence joins TRBV5-4 and TRBJ2-7; D unresolved. Trimming took off 1 base at V and 7 bases at J, with 12 bases between the two ends. In germline, CDR1 is SGHNT, CDR2 YYREEE (reference sequence). This CDR3 has 13 residues.

V usage is TRBV18 and J usage is TRBJ2-1, with 9 bases matching TRBD2. The length of the CDR3 is 15 residues. Per germline, CDR1 KGHSH and CDR2 LQKENI. Losses at the gene ends were 6 bases for V and 6 bases for J; bases not matched to a gene: 9. DNA for the CDR3: TGTGCCAGCTCCCTGGTGACTAGCGGAATCAATGAGCAGTTCTTC. Its protein product is CASSLVTSGINEQFF.

J is TRBJ2-5 and V is TRBV5-1; TRBD2 agrees at 10 bases. V shed 0 bases, J shed 1 base, and the junction held 6 bases outside the gene matches. Germline V lookup: CDR1 SGHRS, CDR2 YFSETQ. The CDR3 runs 17 residues. CDR3 nucleotide sequence: TGCGCCAGCAGCTTGGTTAAGTCTAGCGGGAGCCAAGAGACCCAGTACTTC. Protein sequence: CASSLVKSSGSQETQYF.

V is TRBV6-5 and J is TRBJ2-7; 9 nucleotides match TRBD1. Trimming at V came to 5 bases and at J to 4 bases, leaving 9 bases not matched to a gene. Germline V gene sequence: CDR1 MNHEY, CDR2 SVGAGI. The CDR3 contains 15 residues. The CDR3 spells CASSPTGGKVYEQYF. Here the CDR3 DNA reads TGTGCCAGCAGTCCCACAGGGGGCAAGGTTTACGAGCAGTACTTC.